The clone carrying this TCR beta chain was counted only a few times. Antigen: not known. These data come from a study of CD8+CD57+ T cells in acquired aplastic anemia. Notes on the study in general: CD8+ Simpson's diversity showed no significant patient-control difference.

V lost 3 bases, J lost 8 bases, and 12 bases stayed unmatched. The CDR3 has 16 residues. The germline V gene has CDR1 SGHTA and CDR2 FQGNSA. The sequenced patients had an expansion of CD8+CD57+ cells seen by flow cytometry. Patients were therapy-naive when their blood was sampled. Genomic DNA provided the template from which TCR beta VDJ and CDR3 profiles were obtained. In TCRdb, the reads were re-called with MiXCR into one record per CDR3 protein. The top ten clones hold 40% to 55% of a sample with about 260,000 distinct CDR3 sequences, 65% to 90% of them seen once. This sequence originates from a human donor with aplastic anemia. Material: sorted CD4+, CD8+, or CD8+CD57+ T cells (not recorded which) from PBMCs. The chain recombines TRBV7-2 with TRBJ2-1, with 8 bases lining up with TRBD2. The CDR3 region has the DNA TGTGCCAGCAGCTTTGCGGGAGGCCCCGATACGCATGAGCAGTTCTTC. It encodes CASSFAGGPDTHEQFF.